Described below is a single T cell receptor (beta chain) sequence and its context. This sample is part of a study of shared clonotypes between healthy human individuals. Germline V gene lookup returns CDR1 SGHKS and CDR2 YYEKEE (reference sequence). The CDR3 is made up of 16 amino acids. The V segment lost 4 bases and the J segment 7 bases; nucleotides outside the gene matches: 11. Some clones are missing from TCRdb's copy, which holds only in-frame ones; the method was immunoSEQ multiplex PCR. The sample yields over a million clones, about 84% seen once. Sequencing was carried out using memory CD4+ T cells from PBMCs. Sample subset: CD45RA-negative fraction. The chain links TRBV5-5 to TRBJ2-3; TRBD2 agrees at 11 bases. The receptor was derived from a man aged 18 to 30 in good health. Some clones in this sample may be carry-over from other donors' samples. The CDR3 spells CASSELIGTSGNTQYF. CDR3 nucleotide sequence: TGTGCCAGCAGCGAGTTAATCGGGACTAGCGGAAATACGCAGTATTTT.